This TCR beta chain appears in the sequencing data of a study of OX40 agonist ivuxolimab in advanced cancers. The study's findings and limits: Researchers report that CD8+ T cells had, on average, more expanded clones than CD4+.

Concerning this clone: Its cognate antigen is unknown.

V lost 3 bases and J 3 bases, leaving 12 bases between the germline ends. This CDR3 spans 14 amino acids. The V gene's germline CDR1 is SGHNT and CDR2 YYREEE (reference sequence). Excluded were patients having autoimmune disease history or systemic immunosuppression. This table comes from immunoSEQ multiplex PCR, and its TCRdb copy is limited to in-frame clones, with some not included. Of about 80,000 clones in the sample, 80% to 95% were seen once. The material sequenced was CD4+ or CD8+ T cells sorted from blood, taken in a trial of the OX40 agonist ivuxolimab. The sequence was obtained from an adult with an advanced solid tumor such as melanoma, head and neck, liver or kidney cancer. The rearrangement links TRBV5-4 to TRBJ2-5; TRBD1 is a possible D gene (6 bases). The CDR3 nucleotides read TGTGCCAGCAGCTCTAGGACAGAAAAAGAGACCCAGTACTTC. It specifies CASSSRTEKETQYF.